This TCR beta chain was recorded in a study of CD8+ T cells in alopecia areata. Study-level information: Twice a day, 5 to 10 mg of oral tofacitinib was administered to treated patients.

Broader study findings: For patients receiving tofacitinib, scalp clonality and expanded CD8+ clones among the top 100 significantly decreased.

RNA was isolated and reverse transcribed to cDNA, the sequencing template. The table came from immunoSEQ multiplex PCR; TCRdb's copy has only in-frame clones and leaves some out. This sample has 150,000 to 200,000 clones, with roughly 66% found just once. As to treatment: oral pan-JAK inhibitor, 5-10 mg twice daily. This clone appeared a few times. The antigen is not known. Source: CD4+ T cells sorted from blood, taken at week 24, from a patient treated with tofacitinib. The clonotype was recovered from a human donor with alopecia areata.

CDR3 amino acids: CASSIVQGTYNEQFF. The CDR3 coding sequence is TGTGCCAGTAGTATAGTGCAGGGAACCTACAATGAGCAGTTCTTC. The chain couples TRBV19 to TRBJ2-1; the D gene is possibly TRBD1 (5 bases). V lost 1 base and J lost 2, with 9 bases in between. CDR1 is LNHDA, CDR2 SQIVND, per germline (reference sequence). This CDR3 has 15 amino acids.